Listed below are T cell receptor beta chains from one sample, sequenced in a study of T cells in Graves' hyperthyroidism and ophthalmopathy. TCRdb ran MiXCR on the multiplex PCR reads and lists one entry per CDR3 protein. The repertoire includes a few hundred thousand distinct CDR3 sequences, roughly a sixth of them detected once, and around 17% sits in the top ten. Sequenced: blood. All receptors derive from a young woman with Graves' ophthalmopathy. The CDR3 runs from the conserved cysteine through the conserved F or W. The D gene is left open where the match is weak. A row's size may be missing; if present it is once, few, many or a size class.

cdr3_nt: TGTGCCAGCAGTGTACCCCGGGACGGCGGGATGAACACTGAAGCTTTCTTT
cdr3_aa: CASSVPRDGGMNTEAFF
j_call: TRBJ1-1
v_call: TRBV28
d_call: .
clone_size: few

cdr3_nt: TGCGCCAGCAGCGCCTCAATGGCGGGAAACATTCAGTACTTC
cdr3_aa: CASSASMAGNIQYF
j_call: TRBJ2-4
v_call: TRBV5-1
d_call: .
clone_size: many

cdr3_nt: TGTGCCTGGAGTGTATTAGAAAACGCCGGCACAGATACGCAGTATTTT
cdr3_aa: CAWSVLENAGTDTQYF
j_call: TRBJ2-3
v_call: TRBV30
d_call: .
clone_size: many

cdr3_nt: TGTGCCAGCAGTTTCCGACAGGGGCCCCAGCATTTT
cdr3_aa: CASSFRQGPQHF
j_call: TRBJ1-5
v_call: TRBV27
d_call: TRBD1
clone_size: few

cdr3_nt: TGTGCCTGGACCCGACTAGCGGAAAACACCGGGGAGCTGTTTTTT
cdr3_aa: CAWTRLAENTGELFF
j_call: TRBJ2-2
v_call: TRBV30
d_call: TRBD2
clone_size: many

cdr3_nt: TGTGCCAGCAGCTTCACCCAGGAGCGCAGTTCCTCCTATAATTCACCCCTCCACTTT
cdr3_aa: CASSFTQERSSSYNSPLHF
j_call: TRBJ1-6
v_call: TRBV11-2
d_call: .
clone_size: .

cdr3_nt: TGTGCCTGGAGTGCACCCCCTCCAGGGGGCAATGAGCAGTACTTC
cdr3_aa: CAWSAPPPGGNEQYF
j_call: TRBJ2-7
v_call: TRBV30
d_call: TRBD1
clone_size: .

cdr3_nt: TGTGCCAGCAGCGCTTTGACAGGGGAGGGTTTCACTGAAGCTTTCTTT
cdr3_aa: CASSALTGEGFTEAFF
j_call: TRBJ1-1
v_call: TRBV6-1
d_call: TRBD1
clone_size: many

cdr3_nt: TGTGCCAGCAGTTTACGGACAGGGGGGGCCTATGGCTACACCTTC
cdr3_aa: CASSLRTGGAYGYTF
j_call: TRBJ1-2
v_call: TRBV27
d_call: TRBD1
clone_size: many

cdr3_nt: TGTGCCAGCAGCTGGCGGACAGGGAGCACCGGGGAGCTGTTTTTT
cdr3_aa: CASSWRTGSTGELFF
j_call: TRBJ2-2
v_call: TRBV11-2
d_call: TRBD1
clone_size: .

cdr3_nt: TGTGCCACCCTTACGGGGGTTATGAACACTGAAGCTTTCTTT
cdr3_aa: CATLTGVMNTEAFF
j_call: TRBJ1-1
v_call: TRBV27
d_call: .
clone_size: many

cdr3_nt: TGCAGCGTTACAGGGAATGGCTACACCTTC
cdr3_aa: CSVTGNGYTF
j_call: TRBJ1-2
v_call: TRBV29-1
d_call: .
clone_size: .

cdr3_nt: TGTGCCAGCAGCTTCCGCGGGAGCTCCTACGAGCAGTACTTC
cdr3_aa: CASSFRGSSYEQYF
j_call: TRBJ2-7
v_call: TRBV12-3/TRBV12-4
d_call: TRBD2
clone_size: many

cdr3_nt: TGTGCCAGCAGTTTTTCTAGCGGGGGGAGTGAGCAGTTCTTC
cdr3_aa: CASSFSSGGSEQFF
j_call: TRBJ2-1
v_call: TRBV28
d_call: TRBD2
clone_size: many

cdr3_nt: TGTGCCAGCAGTTTGGGGACAGGGGGGCCCCACGAGCAGTACTTC
cdr3_aa: CASSLGTGGPHEQYF
j_call: TRBJ2-7
v_call: TRBV12-3/TRBV12-4
d_call: TRBD1
clone_size: many

cdr3_nt: TGTGCCAGCAGTTCCGACAGGGCTTATGGCTACACCTTC
cdr3_aa: CASSSDRAYGYTF
j_call: TRBJ1-2
v_call: TRBV6-1
d_call: TRBD1
clone_size: many

cdr3_nt: TGTGCCAGCAGTGCGGACGGAAACTATGGCTACACCTTC
cdr3_aa: CASSADGNYGYTF
j_call: TRBJ1-2
v_call: TRBV2
d_call: .
clone_size: many

cdr3_nt: TGTGCCATCAGTGTCACCGGGACTAGCGGGGTAAATGAGCAGTTCTTC
cdr3_aa: CAISVTGTSGVNEQFF
j_call: TRBJ2-1
v_call: TRBV10-3
d_call: TRBD2
clone_size: .

cdr3_nt: TGTGCCAGCAGCCGAAGACAGGGAGGGACAGATACGCAGTATTTT
cdr3_aa: CASSRRQGGTDTQYF
j_call: TRBJ2-3
v_call: TRBV3-1
d_call: .
clone_size: many

cdr3_nt: TGTGCCAGCAGCCAAAGACCCGAAATGAACACTGAAGCTTTCTTT
cdr3_aa: CASSQRPEMNTEAFF
j_call: TRBJ1-1
v_call: TRBV3-1
d_call: .
clone_size: many

cdr3_nt: TGTGCCAGCACGAAAACCGGGACTACCCATTACGAGCAGTACTTC
cdr3_aa: CASTKTGTTHYEQYF
j_call: TRBJ2-7
v_call: TRBV3-1
d_call: TRBD2
clone_size: .

cdr3_nt: TGTGCCTGGAGGGCAGCCGGGACATCAACTAGCAATCAGCCCCAGCATTTT
cdr3_aa: CAWRAAGTSTSNQPQHF
j_call: TRBJ1-5
v_call: TRBV30
d_call: .
clone_size: many

cdr3_nt: TGTGCCAGTAGTATATGGGGGGGGGTCACTGAAGCTTTCTTT
cdr3_aa: CASSIWGGVTEAFF
j_call: TRBJ1-1
v_call: TRBV19
d_call: .
clone_size: few

cdr3_nt: TGCAGTGCTAGAAGGCTAGCGGGGGGTCCGCCTAACAATGAGCAGTTCTTC
cdr3_aa: CSARRLAGGPPNNEQFF
j_call: TRBJ2-1
v_call: TRBV20-1
d_call: TRBD2
clone_size: many

cdr3_nt: TGTGCCAGCAGCTTGGGTGTCGATTTGGGGGACAGGAGCACAGATACGCAGTATTTT
cdr3_aa: CASSLGVDLGDRSTDTQYF
j_call: TRBJ2-3
v_call: TRBV5-6
d_call: TRBD1
clone_size: many

cdr3_nt: TGCGCCAGCAGCGCTAGAGCGGGAGACGAGCAGTACTTC
cdr3_aa: CASSARAGDEQYF
j_call: TRBJ2-7
v_call: TRBV4-3
d_call: TRBD2
clone_size: .

cdr3_nt: TGTGCCAGCAGTCCAAACAGGGTAAAAGCTTTCTTT
cdr3_aa: CASSPNRVKAFF
j_call: TRBJ1-1
v_call: TRBV6-1
d_call: .
clone_size: many

cdr3_nt: TGTGCCAGCAGCCCCAACGAGGCTAGCGGGAGCTCCTACGAGCAGTACTTC
cdr3_aa: CASSPNEASGSSYEQYF
j_call: TRBJ2-7
v_call: TRBV4-2
d_call: TRBD2
clone_size: .

cdr3_nt: TGTGCCAGCAGTTTGGGGGGCGCAGGGCGGCCCCAGCATTTT
cdr3_aa: CASSLGGAGRPQHF
j_call: TRBJ1-5
v_call: TRBV12-3/TRBV12-4
d_call: .
clone_size: many

cdr3_nt: TGTGCCAGCAGCCAAAGGAAGGAAAACACTGAAGCTTTCTTT
cdr3_aa: CASSQRKENTEAFF
j_call: TRBJ1-1
v_call: TRBV11-3
d_call: .
clone_size: many

cdr3_nt: TGTGCCAGCAGCTGGTCCAGGGACTTTGGCTACACCTTC
cdr3_aa: CASSWSRDFGYTF
j_call: TRBJ1-2
v_call: TRBV7-2
d_call: .
clone_size: .

cdr3_nt: TGTGCCACCACGGGATTTCTGGATACGCAGTATTTT
cdr3_aa: CATTGFLDTQYF
j_call: TRBJ2-3
v_call: TRBV28
d_call: .
clone_size: many

cdr3_nt: TGTGCCAGCAGCCCAGGGGCAGTCATGAACACTGAAGCTTTCTTT
cdr3_aa: CASSPGAVMNTEAFF
j_call: TRBJ1-1
v_call: TRBV27
d_call: .
clone_size: many

cdr3_nt: TGTGCCAGCCGTGATGTGGAGTCCGACGAGCAGTACTTC
cdr3_aa: CASRDVESDEQYF
j_call: TRBJ2-7
v_call: TRBV28
d_call: .
clone_size: many

cdr3_nt: TGTGCCAGCAGCAGGGACAGCCCCGGGGAGCTGTTTTTT
cdr3_aa: CASSRDSPGELFF
j_call: TRBJ2-2
v_call: TRBV28
d_call: TRBD1
clone_size: few

cdr3_nt: TGTGCCAGCAGCCAAGATTTTAGCGGGAGGGCGGCCATTCAGTACTTC
cdr3_aa: CASSQDFSGRAAIQYF
j_call: TRBJ2-4
v_call: TRBV3-1
d_call: TRBD2
clone_size: many

cdr3_nt: TGTGCCAGTAGTAGAAGGGAGGTGAACACCGGGGAGCTGTTTTTT
cdr3_aa: CASSRREVNTGELFF
j_call: TRBJ2-2
v_call: TRBV19
d_call: .
clone_size: few